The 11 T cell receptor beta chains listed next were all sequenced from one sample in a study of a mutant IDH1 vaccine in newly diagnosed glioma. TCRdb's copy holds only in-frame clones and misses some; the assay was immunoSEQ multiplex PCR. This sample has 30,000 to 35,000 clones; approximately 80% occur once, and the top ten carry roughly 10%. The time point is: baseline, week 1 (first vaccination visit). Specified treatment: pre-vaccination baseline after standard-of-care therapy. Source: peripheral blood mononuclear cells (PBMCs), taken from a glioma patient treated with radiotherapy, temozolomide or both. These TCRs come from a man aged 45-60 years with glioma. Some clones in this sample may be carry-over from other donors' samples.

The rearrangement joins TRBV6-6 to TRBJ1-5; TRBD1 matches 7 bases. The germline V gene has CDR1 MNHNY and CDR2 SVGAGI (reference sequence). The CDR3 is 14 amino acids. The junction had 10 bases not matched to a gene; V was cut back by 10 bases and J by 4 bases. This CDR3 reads CATTKDRRNQPQHF. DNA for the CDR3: TGTGCCACCACGAAGGACAGGAGAAATCAGCCCCAGCATTTT.

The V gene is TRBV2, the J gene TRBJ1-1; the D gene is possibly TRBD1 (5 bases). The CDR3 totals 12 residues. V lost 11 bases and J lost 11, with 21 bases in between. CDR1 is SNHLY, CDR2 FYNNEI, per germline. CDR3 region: CASSPGGKRAFF. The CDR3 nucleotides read TGTGCCTCCTCCCCGGGGGGAAAACGGGCTTTCTTT.

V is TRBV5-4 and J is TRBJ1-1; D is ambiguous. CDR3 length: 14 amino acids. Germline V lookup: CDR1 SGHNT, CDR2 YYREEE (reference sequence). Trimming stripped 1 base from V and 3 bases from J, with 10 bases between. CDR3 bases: TGTGCCAGCAGCTTGAGGGTAGACGACACTGAAGCTTTCTTT. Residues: CASSLRVDDTEAFF. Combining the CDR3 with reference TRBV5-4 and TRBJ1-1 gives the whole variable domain ETGVTQSPTHLIKTRGQQVTLRCSSQSGHNTVSWYQQALGQGPQFIFQYYREEENGRGNFPPRFSGLQFPNYSSELNVNALELDDSALYLCASSLRVDDTEAFFGQGTRLTVV.

The CDR3 DNA reads TGTGCCAGCAGCGTAGGGCAGGGTTCGGACGAGCAGTACTTC. Translation gives CASSVGQGSDEQYF. The chain combines TRBV9 with TRBJ2-7; weak D call: TRBD1 (5 bases). This CDR3 region has 14 residues. Germline V gives CDR1 SGDLS, CDR2 YYNGEE. Trimming pared 0 bases from V and 5 bases from J, leaving 12 bases between.

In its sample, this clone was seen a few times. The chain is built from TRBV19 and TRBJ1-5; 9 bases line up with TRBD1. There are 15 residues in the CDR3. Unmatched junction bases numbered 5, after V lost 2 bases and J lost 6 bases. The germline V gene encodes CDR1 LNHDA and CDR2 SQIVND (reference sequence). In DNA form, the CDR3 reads TGTGCCAGTAGTATACGGGGACAGGGTAGTCAGCCCCAGCATTTT. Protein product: CASSIRGQGSQPQHF.

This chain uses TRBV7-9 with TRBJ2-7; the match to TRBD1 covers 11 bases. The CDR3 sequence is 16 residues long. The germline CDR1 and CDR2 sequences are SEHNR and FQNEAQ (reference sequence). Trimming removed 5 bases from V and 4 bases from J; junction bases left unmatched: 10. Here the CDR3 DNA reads TGTGCCAGCAGCGACGCGGGACAGGGGGTGGGTTACGAGCAGTACTTC. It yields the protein CASSDAGQGVGYEQYF.

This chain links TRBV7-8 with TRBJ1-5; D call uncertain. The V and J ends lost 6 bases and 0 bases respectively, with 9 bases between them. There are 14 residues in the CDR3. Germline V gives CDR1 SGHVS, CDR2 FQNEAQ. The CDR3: CASRLGSSNQPQHF. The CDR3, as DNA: TGTGCCAGCAGACTAGGGAGTAGCAATCAGCCCCAGCATTTT.

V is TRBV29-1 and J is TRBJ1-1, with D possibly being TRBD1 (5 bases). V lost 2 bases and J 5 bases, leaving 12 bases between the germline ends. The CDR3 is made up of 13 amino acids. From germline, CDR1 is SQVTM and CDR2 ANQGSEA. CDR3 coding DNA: TGCAGCGTTGAATCTGGGACGGGGACTGAAGCTTTCTTT. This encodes CSVESGTGTEAFF.

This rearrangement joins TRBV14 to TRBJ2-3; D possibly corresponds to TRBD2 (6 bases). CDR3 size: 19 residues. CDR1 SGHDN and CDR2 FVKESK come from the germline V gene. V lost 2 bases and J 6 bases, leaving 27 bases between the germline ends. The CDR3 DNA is TGTGCCAGCAGCCAAAAAGTCAAGAGTGGGGAGGTACGCCCGGATACGCAGTATTTT. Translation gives CASSQKVKSGEVRPDTQYF. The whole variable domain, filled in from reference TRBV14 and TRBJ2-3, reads EAGVTQFPSHSVIEKGQTVTLRCDPISGHDNLYWYRRVMGKEIKFLLHFVKESKQDESGMPNNRFLAERTGGTYSTLKVQPAELEDSGVYFCASSQKVKSGEVRPDTQYFGPGTRLTVL.

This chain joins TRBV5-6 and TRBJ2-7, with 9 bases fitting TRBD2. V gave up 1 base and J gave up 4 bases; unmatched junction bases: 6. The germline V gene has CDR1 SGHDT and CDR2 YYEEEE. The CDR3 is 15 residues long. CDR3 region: CASSLILAGRYEQYF. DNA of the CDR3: TGTGCCAGCAGCTTGATCCTAGCGGGACGGTACGAGCAGTACTTC. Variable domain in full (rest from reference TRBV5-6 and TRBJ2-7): DAGVTQSPTHLIKTRGQQVTLRCSPKSGHDTVSWYQQALGQGPQFIFQYYEEEERQRGNFPDRFSGHQFPNYSSELNVNALLLGDSALYLCASSLILAGRYEQYFGPGTRLTVT.

CDR3 protein: CASSLLAFNQPQHF. The CDR3 nucleotides read TGTGCCAGCAGTTTGTTGGCTTTCAATCAGCCCCAGCATTTT. The chain recombines TRBV28 with TRBJ1-5, with D uncertain. The ends were cut back, 3 bases at V and 3 bases at J, with 9 bases in the middle. This CDR3 has 14 amino acids. Looked up from germline, CDR1 is MDHEN and CDR2 is SYDVKM.